This T cell receptor beta chain derives from a study of shared clonotypes between healthy human individuals. At the level of the study: Samples came from a couple of female and a few male donors aged 18 to 49.

Measured with immunoSEQ multiplex PCR; TCRdb has only the in-frame clones, and not every one. The sample carries under 1,900,000 clones, 98% to 99% recorded once. The CDR3 spans 16 residues. Trimming cost V 4 bases and J 1 base, with 16 bases left between them. Germline CDR1 and CDR2: SGDLS and YYNGEE. The sequenced material came from naive CD4+ T cells sorted from blood. The subset here: CD45RA+ positively selected. The clonotype comes from a man younger than 40 in good health. The genes are TRBV9 and TRBJ2-3; D is ambiguous. CDR3 in amino acids: CASSPRVDSGTDTQYF. The CDR3 DNA reads TGTGCCAGCAGCCCCCGGGTCGATTCGGGCACAGATACGCAGTATTTT. The entire variable domain, with the rest obtained from reference TRBV9 and TRBJ2-3, is as follows: DSGVTQTPKHLITATGQRVTLRCSPRSGDLSVYWYQQSLDQGLQFLIQYYNGEERAKGNILERFSAQQFPDLHSELNLSSLELGDSALYFCASSPRVDSGTDTQYFGPGTRLTVL.